The rows below give T cell receptor beta chains drawn from one sample of a study of Ad26.COV2.S vaccination and SARS-CoV-2 variants. Using immunoSEQ multiplex PCR, the repertoire was profiled, and TCRdb retains in-frame clones only, with some absent. The data contain 200,000 to 300,000 clones, approximately 90% of them singletons. Sequences were derived from peripheral blood, sampled in a trial of Ad26.COV2.S vaccine versus placebo. These receptors all come from a person aged 18-65 years who received the Ad26.COV2.S COVID-19 vaccine or a placebo. Each CDR3 is given with its conserved first and last residue. The D gene is left open where the match is weak. Clone sizes are given selectively: once, few, many, or a class where the clone is expanded.

d_gene | j_gene | abundance | v_gene | CDR3aa | CDR3nt
NA | TRBJ1-6 | NA | TRBV5-1 | CASSRTSQDNSPLHF | TGCGCCAGCAGCCGAACTAGCCAGGATAATTCACCCCTCCACTTT
NA | TRBJ1-3 | NA | TRBV3-1/TRBV3-2 | CASSQGTSGNTIYF | TGTGCCAGCAGCCAAGGGACTTCTGGAAACACCATATATTTT
TRBD1 | TRBJ2-2 | once | TRBV3-1/TRBV3-2 | CASSPGQGTGELFF | TGTGCCAGCAGCCCGGGACAGGGGACCGGGGAGCTGTTTTTT
NA | TRBJ1-2 | NA | TRBV6-5 | CASRPRGTNYGYTF | TGTGCCAGCAGACCCCGGGGGACTAACTATGGCTACACCTTC
TRBD1 | TRBJ2-7 | NA | TRBV2 | CASSSSGTGVYEQYF | TGTGCCAGCAGTTCTTCAGGGACAGGAGTCTACGAGCAGTACTTC
TRBD2 | TRBJ2-7 | NA | TRBV6-2/TRBV6-3 | CASSKGLASWEQYF | TGTGCCAGCAGTAAGGGACTAGCGTCCTGGGAGCAGTACTTC
NA | TRBJ1-5 | NA | TRBV6-5 | CASSRTDSNQPQHF | TGTGCCAGCAGTAGGACAGATAGCAATCAGCCCCAGCATTTT
NA | TRBJ1-3 | NA | TRBV2 | CASTLDGGILGNTIYF | TGTGCCAGCACCCTAGACGGGGGTATCCTGGGAAACACCATATATTTT
NA | TRBJ1-1 | NA | TRBV5-1 | CASSLDTVTEAFF | TGCGCCAGCAGCTTGGACACAGTCACTGAAGCTTTCTTT
NA | TRBJ1-2 | once | TRBV6-5 | CASSYVGIGANYGYTF | TGTGCCAGCAGTTACGTGGGTATAGGGGCTAACTATGGCTACACCTTC
NA | TRBJ1-1 | NA | TRBV5-8 | CASRRNTEAFF | TGTGCCAGCAGGAGGAACACTGAAGCTTTCTTT
NA | TRBJ2-3 | NA | TRBV30 | CAWKNPGPYGDTQYF | TGTGCCTGGAAGAATCCGGGACCCTATGGGGATACGCAGTATTTT
NA | TRBJ1-5 | NA | TRBV5-8 | CASSSTGWRASNQPQHF | TGTGCCAGCAGCTCTACAGGGTGGAGGGCTAGCAATCAGCCCCAGCATTTT
NA | TRBJ2-1 | once | TRBV30 | CAWSVRGEQFF | TGTGCCTGGAGTGTACGAGGTGAGCAGTTCTTC
TRBD2 | TRBJ2-1 | NA | TRBV5-4 | CASRSGTSGGEQFF | TGTGCCAGCAGGTCCGGGACTAGCGGGGGTGAGCAGTTCTTC
TRBD1 | TRBJ1-6 | once | TRBV6-5 | CASKDRVYSPLHF | TGTGCCAGCAAGGACAGGGTCTATTCACCCCTCCACTTT
NA | TRBJ2-1 | NA | TRBV7-8 | CASSSGPGMGNEQFF | TGTGCCAGCAGCTCCGGGCCTGGAATGGGCAATGAGCAGTTCTTC
TRBD2 | TRBJ2-7 | NA | TRBV27 | CASGGGGVPLEQYF | TGTGCCAGCGGGGGCGGGGGGGTTCCCCTCGAGCAGTACTTC
NA | TRBJ2-2 | NA | TRBV27 | CASSLSAWGAELFF | TGTGCCAGCAGTTTATCGGCCTGGGGGGCGGAGCTGTTTTTT
NA | TRBJ2-7 | NA | TRBV11-2 | CASSLATGEQYF | TGTGCCAGCAGCTTAGCAACCGGCGAGCAGTACTTC
NA | TRBJ2-7 | once | TRBV11-2 | CASSLDQWQVSYEQYF | TGTGCCAGCAGCTTAGATCAATGGCAGGTTTCCTACGAGCAGTACTTC
NA | TRBJ1-2 | NA | TRBV28 | CASSRTVRAYGYTF | TGTGCCAGCAGTCGGACAGTCAGGGCCTATGGCTACACCTTC
NA | TRBJ2-7 | NA | TRBV7-3 | CASSPSGGTYEQYF | TGTGCCAGCAGCCCTAGTGGGGGGACTTACGAGCAGTACTTC
NA | TRBJ1-1 | NA | TRBV4-3 | CASSPGYRGSTEAFF | TGCGCCAGCAGCCCAGGGTACCGGGGGTCCACTGAAGCTTTCTTT
NA | TRBJ2-5 | NA | TRBV5-1 | CASSWGLAGETQYF | TGCGCCAGCAGCTGGGGCCTCGCCGGGGAGACCCAGTACTTC
NA | TRBJ2-3 | NA | TRBV28 | CASSLSQTGSTDTQYF | TGTGCCAGCAGTCTTTCACAGACAGGTTCCACAGATACGCAGTATTTT